Sequencing of this T cell receptor beta chain was carried out in a study of vaccination effects on CD4 cells after COVID-19. Study context: In the ViraFEST assay, antigen-specific CD4+ clonotypes were identified by expansion after peptide-pool stimulation. Each culture well received over 1.5 million PBMC. These cells were then cultured in IMDM with about 10 IU/ml IL-2 and 9.5 to 10 ug/ml peptides. The median interval between the second dose and post-vaccine sampling was 72 days.

The V gene end was trimmed by 3 bases and the J gene end by 8 bases; junction bases not matched to a gene: 9. CDR1 and CDR2 (germline): MNHEY, SVGAGI. CDR3 length: 15 residues. This clone was seen only once. The antigen is undetermined. A roughly 10-day culture period preceded the isolation of CD4+ T cells. PCR showed that the person got SARS-CoV-2 infection at some point between March and December 2020. The cohort was immunized with two doses of either the BNT162b2 or mRNA-1273 vaccine. Libraries were prepared by immunoSEQ multiplex PCR; TCRdb keeps only in-frame clonotypes and omits some of them. The sample records about 50,000 clones, nearly 75% being singletons.

The rearrangement uses TRBV6-5 and TRBJ2-1; 8 nucleotides align to TRBD2. The sequences come from CD4+ T cells from PBMCs cultured without peptide, collected after COVID-19 vaccination. The TCR comes from a human donor who had a prior SARS-CoV-2 infection. The CDR3 nucleotides are TGTGCCAGCAGTTATTCCGGGACTAGATCCGATGAGCAGTTCTTC. Translated: CASSYSGTRSDEQFF.